The clone carrying this T cell receptor beta chain was counted at least ten times. Its antigen is unknown. This entry is derived from a study of neurological immune-mediated disorders. Study-wide results and caveats: The most TCR clonal expansion was seen in HTLV-1-associated myelopathy, whereas the least was seen in multiple sclerosis, below the level in healthy controls.

CDR1 and CDR2 (germline): MDHEN, SYDVKM. V lost 8 bases and J 4 bases, leaving 11 bases between the germline ends. The CDR3 length is 12 residues. cDNA synthesis was performed by 5'RACE with 10-nucleotide random UMIs. TCRdb re-derived calls from the 5' RACE reads in MiXCR, one entry per CDR3 protein. The repertoire holds approximately 18,000 distinct CDR3 sequences, with 3.5% as singletons. Sorted libraries used around 910,000 CD4+ or CD8+ T cells. The sequenced sample was CD8+ T cells from blood. The TCR sequence derives from a woman in her thirties or forties in good health. The V and J genes are TRBV28 and TRBJ1-1; D possibly corresponds to TRBD1 (6 bases). CDR3 in amino acids: CASHRGATEAFF. The CDR3 DNA is TGTGCCAGCCACCGGGGGGCCACTGAAGCTTTCTTT.